One and the same sample provided the 6 T cell receptor beta chains below, sequenced in a study of cytomegalovirus exposure and HLA in healthy donors. PCR was performed using 60 Vbeta and 13 Jbeta primers. Sequencing was performed with immunoSEQ multiplex PCR; in TCRdb, only in-frame clones are kept and a portion is missing. This sample has about 120,000 clones, with roughly 80% found just once. The sequencing input was PBMCs. The receptor source for this set is a man aged 18 to 29 in good health and CMV-seronegative.

In this sample, this clone turned up a few times. V is TRBV7-9 and J is TRBJ1-2; D perhaps matches TRBD1 (6 bases). Germline V lookup: CDR1 SEHNR, CDR2 FQNEAQ (reference sequence). V was shortened by 5 bases and J by 4 bases, with 8 bases between the two germline ends. The CDR3 spans 12 residues. Here the CDR3 DNA reads TGTGCCAGCAGCCTGGACAGCTATGGCTACACCTTC. It specifies CASSLDSYGYTF.

The rearrangement links TRBV7-6 to TRBJ1-1, with D perhaps TRBD1 (5 bases). This CDR3 is 16 amino acids long. Germline V gene lookup returns CDR1 SGHVS and CDR2 FNYEAQ. The V gene lost 7 bases and the J gene lost 1 base, with 19 bases spanning the gap. This chain's CDR3 is CASTTLGGSTNTEAFF. For the CDR3, the DNA is TGTGCCAGCACCACCCTGGGGGGATCCACGAACACTGAAGCTTTCTTT. Based on the CDR3 plus reference TRBV7-6 and TRBJ1-1, the full variable domain is GAGVSQSPRYKVTKRGQDVALRCDPISGHVSLYWYRQALGQGPEFLTYFNYEAQQDKSGLPNDRFSAERPEGSISTLTIQRTEQRDSAMYRCASTTLGGSTNTEAFFGQGTRLTVV.

The chain uses TRBV6-6 and TRBJ1-1, with a weak D call TRBD1 (5 bases). The V gene's germline CDR1 is MNHNY and CDR2 SVGAGI (reference sequence). The V end was cut by 6 bases, the J end by 4 bases, with 15 bases between. The CDR3 totals 14 residues. The CDR3: CASRGEEWVTEAFF. In nucleotides, the CDR3 is TGTGCCAGCAGAGGGGAAGAGTGGGTCACTGAAGCTTTCTTT.

The chain couples TRBV5-5 to TRBJ1-3; 8 nucleotides line up with TRBD1. The germline CDR1 and CDR2 sequences are SGHKS and YYEKEE (reference sequence). V shed 4 bases, J shed 0 bases, and the junction held 9 bases outside the gene matches. CDR3 length equals 17 residues. The DNA for the CDR3 is TGTGCCAGCAGCGGGACCGGGACAGGCTACTCTGGAAACACCATATATTTT. Residues: CASSGTGTGYSGNTIYF.

This clone was counted a few times. This chain uses TRBV6-1 with TRBJ1-2, with D unresolved. The CDR3 sequence is 13 residues long. CDR1 is MNHNS and CDR2 is SASEGT in the germline V gene. V lost 2 bases, J lost 2 bases, and 6 bases lay in between. CDR3 in amino acids: CASSETGNYGYTF. The CDR3 bases are TGTGCCAGCAGTGAAACGGGGAACTATGGCTACACCTTC.

V usage is TRBV5-1 and J usage is TRBJ1-1; 9 bases map to TRBD1. The CDR3 loop spans 15 amino acids. The ends lost 4 bases at V and 1 base at J; junction bases unmatched: 5. Germline V gives CDR1 SGHRS, CDR2 YFSETQ. The CDR3 coding sequence is TGCGCCAGCAGCAAACCGGGACAGGGGAACACTGAAGCTTTCTTT. Amino acids: CASSKPGQGNTEAFF.